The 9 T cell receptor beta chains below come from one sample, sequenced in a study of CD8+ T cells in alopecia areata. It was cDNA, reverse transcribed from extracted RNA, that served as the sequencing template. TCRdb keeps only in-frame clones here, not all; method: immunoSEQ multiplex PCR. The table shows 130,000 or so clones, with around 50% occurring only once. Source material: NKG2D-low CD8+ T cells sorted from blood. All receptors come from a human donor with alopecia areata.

CDR3 loop: CASMGQGKDTQYF. CDR3 coding DNA: TGTGCCAGCATGGGGCAGGGGAAAGATACGCAGTATTTT. This rearrangement joins TRBV2 to TRBJ2-3, with D tentatively TRBD1 (6 bases). Germline V CDR1 and CDR2: SNHLY, FYNNEI. V was clipped by 7 bases and J by 5 bases, with 13 bases between them. The CDR3 has 13 residues.

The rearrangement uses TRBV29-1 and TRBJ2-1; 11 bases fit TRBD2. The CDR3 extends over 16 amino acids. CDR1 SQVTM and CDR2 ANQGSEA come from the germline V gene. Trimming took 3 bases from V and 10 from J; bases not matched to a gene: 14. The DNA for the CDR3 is TGCAGCGTTGACTCCATGGGAACTAGCGGGAGTCTAGAGCAGTTCTTC. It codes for CSVDSMGTSGSLEQFF.

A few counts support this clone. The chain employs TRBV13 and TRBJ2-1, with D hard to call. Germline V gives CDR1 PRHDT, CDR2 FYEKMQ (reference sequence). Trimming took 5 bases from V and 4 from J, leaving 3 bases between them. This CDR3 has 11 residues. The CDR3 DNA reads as TGTGCCAGCAGCGAATACAATGAGCAGTTCTTC. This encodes CASSEYNEQFF.

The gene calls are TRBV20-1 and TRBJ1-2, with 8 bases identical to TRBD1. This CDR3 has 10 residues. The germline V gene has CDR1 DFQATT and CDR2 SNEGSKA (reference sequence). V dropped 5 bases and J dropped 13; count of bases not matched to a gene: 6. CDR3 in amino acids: CSAEGQGGTF. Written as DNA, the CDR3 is TGCAGTGCTGAAGGACAGGGAGGCACCTTC.

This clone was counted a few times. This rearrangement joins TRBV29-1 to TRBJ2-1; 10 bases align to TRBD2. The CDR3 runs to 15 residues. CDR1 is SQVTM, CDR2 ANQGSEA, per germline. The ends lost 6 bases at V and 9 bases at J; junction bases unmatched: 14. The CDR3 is CSVALAGVAVVEQFF. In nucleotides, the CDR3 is TGCAGCGTAGCTCTAGCGGGAGTCGCGGTGGTTGAGCAGTTCTTC.

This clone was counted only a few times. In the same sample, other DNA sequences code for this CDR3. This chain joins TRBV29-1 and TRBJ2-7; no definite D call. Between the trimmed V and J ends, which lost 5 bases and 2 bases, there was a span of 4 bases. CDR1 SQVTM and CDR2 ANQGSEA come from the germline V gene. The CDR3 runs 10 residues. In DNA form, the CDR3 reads TGCAGCGTTCTCGCCTACGAGCAGTACTTC. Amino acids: CSVLAYEQYF.

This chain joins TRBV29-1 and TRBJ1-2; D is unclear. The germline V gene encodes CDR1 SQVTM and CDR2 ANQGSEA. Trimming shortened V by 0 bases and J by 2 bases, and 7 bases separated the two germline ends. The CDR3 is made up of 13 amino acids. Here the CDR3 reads CSVEEPGNYGYTF. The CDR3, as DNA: TGCAGCGTTGAAGAGCCGGGCAACTATGGCTACACCTTC.

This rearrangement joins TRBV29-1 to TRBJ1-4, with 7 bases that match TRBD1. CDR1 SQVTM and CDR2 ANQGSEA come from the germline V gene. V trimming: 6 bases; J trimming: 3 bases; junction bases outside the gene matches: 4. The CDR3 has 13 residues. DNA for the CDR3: TGCAGCGTAACAGGGGAGGCTAATGAAAAACTGTTTTTT. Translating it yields CSVTGEANEKLFF.

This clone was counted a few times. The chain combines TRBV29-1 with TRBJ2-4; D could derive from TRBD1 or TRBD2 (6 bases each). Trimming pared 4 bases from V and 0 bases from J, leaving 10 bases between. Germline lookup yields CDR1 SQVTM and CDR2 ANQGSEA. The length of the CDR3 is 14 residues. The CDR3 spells CSVVGGEAKNIQYF. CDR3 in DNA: TGCAGCGTTGTCGGGGGCGAAGCCAAAAACATTCAGTACTTC.